This TCR beta chain was identified during a study of response to subunit inactivated influenza vaccine. The CDR3 has 13 residues. V was pared by 3 bases and J by 2 bases, with 7 bases between. A single record per CDR3 protein comes from TCRdb applying MiXCR to the RT-PCR reads. The data contain around 480,000 distinct CDR3 sequences, approximately 15% of them singletons. The chain is built from TRBV12-3 or TRBV12-4 and TRBJ1-1; D gene ambiguous. The sequencing here drew on CD4+ T cells sorted from PBMCs, taken around 2 years after vaccination. The sequence came from a man aged 50-75 years who received an inactivated influenza vaccine. The DNA of the CDR3 is TGTGCCAGCAGTTTCACCGAAAACACTGAAGCTTTCTTT. As protein: CASSFTENTEAFF.